This entry lists 13 T cell receptor beta chains sequenced from one sample in a study of blood T cell repertoires in COVID-19. Profiled with immunoSEQ multiplex PCR; TCRdb holds only in-frame clones, not every one. The sample lists tens of thousands of clones, 75% to 85% occurring once. Sequenced sample: peripheral blood. These receptors came from a woman aged 80 or older with acute or convalescent COVID-19.

This clone was seen just once. The rearrangement uses TRBV20-1 and TRBJ1-1, with a possible D match to TRBD1 (6 bases). The V gene's germline CDR1 is DFQATT and CDR2 SNEGSKA (reference sequence). The V end lost 3 bases, the J end lost 2 bases, and 16 bases lay between the germline ends. The CDR3 is made up of 15 amino acids. The CDR3 DNA follows: TGCAGTGCTAGTGAACCTGAGGGGGAAAACACTGAAGCTTTCTTT. Protein: CSASEPEGENTEAFF.

V usage is TRBV2 and J usage is TRBJ1-1, with a possible D match to TRBD1 (6 bases). Germline V lookup: CDR1 SNHLY, CDR2 FYNNEI. Trimming removed 5 bases at V and 4 bases at J, with 14 bases between. This CDR3 region has 14 residues. CDR3 nucleotides: TGTGCCAGCAGTTCACAGGGCTGGGGCACTGAAGCTTTCTTT. Protein: CASSSQGWGTEAFF.

The chain recombines TRBV7-9 with TRBJ2-5, with D possibly matching TRBD2 (5 bases). This CDR3 has 14 amino acids. Germline V lookup: CDR1 SEHNR, CDR2 FQNEAQ (reference sequence). V lost 4 bases, J lost 5 bases, and 14 bases lay in between. The CDR3 coding sequence is TGTGCCAGCAGCTACCTCCGGGGAGTGGAGACCCAGTACTTC. It translates to CASSYLRGVETQYF.

The V and J genes are TRBV3-1 (or the pseudogene TRBV3-2) and TRBJ2-7; D perhaps matches TRBD2 (5 bases). Trimming removed 1 base from V and 6 bases from J, with 16 bases in between. CDR3 length equals 15 residues. Germline V gives CDR1 LGHDT, CDR2 YNNKEL (reference sequence). CDR3 residues: CASSQVGGPGGEQYF. The CDR3, as DNA: TGTGCCAGCAGCCAAGTCGGAGGACCAGGCGGCGAGCAGTACTTC.

This clone was observed a handful of times. J is TRBJ2-3 and V is TRBV7-2; D is uncertain. Trimming removed 1 base from V and 2 bases from J, with 7 bases in between. The CDR3 contains 14 residues. Germline V gene lookup returns CDR1 SGHTA and CDR2 FQGNSA. The chain's CDR3 is CASSLGRITDTQYF. As DNA, the CDR3 is TGTGCCAGCAGCTTAGGGCGGATCACAGATACGCAGTATTTT.

This clone was seen a few times. The chain has TRBV7-8 and TRBJ1-3; D gene unclear. V was cut by 0 bases and J by 4 bases, with 13 bases left in between. The CDR3 covers 16 residues. Germline V CDR1 and CDR2: SGHVS, FQNEAQ. The CDR3 loop is CASSLAPGYSGNTIYF. The CDR3, as DNA: TGTGCCAGCAGCTTAGCCCCGGGGTACTCCGGAAACACCATATATTTT.

The chain employs TRBV11-3 and TRBJ2-1, with 7 bases that match TRBD2. Unmatched junction bases numbered 6, after V lost 0 bases and J lost 1 base. The CDR3 loop spans 17 amino acids. The germline V gene has CDR1 SGHNT and CDR2 YENEEA. The CDR3 protein is CASSLEGAGESYNEQFF. The CDR3 nucleotides are TGTGCCAGCAGCTTAGAAGGGGCGGGGGAGTCCTACAATGAGCAGTTCTTC.

V is TRBV10-3 and J is TRBJ1-5, with unresolved D. This CDR3 comprises 13 residues. The V gene's germline CDR1 is ENHRY and CDR2 SYGVKD. V was cut by 4 bases and J by 3 bases, with 7 bases left in between. The CDR3 region is CAISGQVNQPQHF. The CDR3 DNA is TGTGCCATCAGTGGTCAGGTCAATCAGCCCCAGCATTTT.

The gene calls are TRBV10-3 and TRBJ2-7; a possible D gene is TRBD1 (5 bases). V shed 8 bases and J shed 3 bases, with 20 bases lying between them. The CDR3 consists of 15 residues. Germline V gives CDR1 ENHRY, CDR2 SYGVKD. The CDR3 spells CAILINSGHIYEQYF. The CDR3 coding sequence is TGTGCCATCCTCATTAACTCAGGACACATCTACGAGCAGTACTTC.

The chain joins TRBV10-2 to TRBJ2-2; 9 nucleotides align to TRBD2. The CDR3 has 16 residues. Trimming took 5 bases from V and 8 from J; bases not matched to a gene: 12. The germline gives CDR1 WSHSY, CDR2 SAAADI. The CDR3 here is CASSLTGTSRLGELFF. The CDR3 DNA follows: TGCGCCAGCAGTCTCACCGGGACTAGCCGGCTGGGGGAGCTGTTTTTT.

The chain joins TRBV5-6 to TRBJ1-2, with D possibly being TRBD1 (5 bases). The CDR3 length is 16 residues. The V end lost 0 bases, the J end lost 5 bases, and 17 bases lay between the germline ends. Germline lookup yields CDR1 SGHDT and CDR2 YYEEEE. CDR3 in DNA: TGTGCCAGCAGCTTGGAGGGGTGGACGTTTAGATATGGCTACACCTTC. It translates to CASSLEGWTFRYGYTF.

The rearrangement links TRBV30 to TRBJ1-1; no definite D call. CDR1 and CDR2 from the germline V gene are GTSNPN and SVGIG (reference sequence). The CDR3 consists of 13 residues. V was clipped by 2 bases and J by 1 base, with 8 bases between them. The CDR3: CAWSREANTEAFF. CDR3 in DNA: TGTGCCTGGAGTAGGGAGGCGAACACTGAAGCTTTCTTT.

The genes are TRBV11-2 and TRBJ2-7; 7 bases are shared with TRBD1. The V and J ends lost 2 bases and 7 bases, in that order; junction bases with no gene match: 2. From germline, CDR1 is SGHAT and CDR2 FQNNGV. The CDR3 is 12 amino acids. The CDR3 spells CASSLRGQEQYF. Here the CDR3 DNA reads TGTGCCAGCAGCTTAAGGGGACAGGAGCAGTACTTC.